The clone carrying this T cell receptor (beta chain) was counted once. What it binds is not known. The immunoSEQ assay was v3. The repertoire was sequenced with immunoSEQ multiplex PCR; TCRdb's copy has only in-frame clones and lacks some. The top ten clones hold roughly 11% of a sample with about 100,000 clones, 65% of them seen once. Time point defined: pre-treatment sample, taken before nivolumab and TIL therapy. Pleural nodules or supraclavicular lymph nodes made up most of the excised metastases sampled. This sample was taken from a study of TIL therapy for anti-PD-1-resistant metastatic lung cancer. Findings of the study overall: Many TIL product clones were absent from baseline tumor, suggesting clonal contraction.

This TCR came from a person between 30 and 79 years old with non-small cell lung cancer. Here the sequenced sample was tumor tissue, taken at baseline.

As DNA, the CDR3 is TGTGCCAGCAGCGTAGCTTTGAGGGGGCGGGCCGGGGAGCTGTTTTTT. It specifies CASSVALRGRAGELFF. J is TRBJ2-2 and V is TRBV9; 7 bases agree with TRBD1. Germline CDR1 is SGDLS and CDR2 is YYNGEE. Trimming took 0 bases from V and 6 from J; bases not matched to a gene: 8. The CDR3 sequence is 16 residues long.